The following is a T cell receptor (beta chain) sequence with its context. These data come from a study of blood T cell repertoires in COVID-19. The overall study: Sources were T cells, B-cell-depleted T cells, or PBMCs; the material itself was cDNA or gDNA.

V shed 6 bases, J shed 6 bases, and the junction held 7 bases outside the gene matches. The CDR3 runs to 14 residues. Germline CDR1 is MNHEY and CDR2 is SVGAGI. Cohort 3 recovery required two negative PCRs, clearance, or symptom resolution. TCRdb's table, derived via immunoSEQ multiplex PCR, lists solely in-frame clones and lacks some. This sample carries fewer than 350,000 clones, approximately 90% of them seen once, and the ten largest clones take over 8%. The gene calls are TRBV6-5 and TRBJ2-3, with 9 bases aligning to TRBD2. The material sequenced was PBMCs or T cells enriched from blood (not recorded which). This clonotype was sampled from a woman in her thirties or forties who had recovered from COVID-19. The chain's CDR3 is CASRNSGSSDTQYF. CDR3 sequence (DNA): TGTGCCAGCAGAAATAGCGGGAGCTCGGATACGCAGTATTTT.